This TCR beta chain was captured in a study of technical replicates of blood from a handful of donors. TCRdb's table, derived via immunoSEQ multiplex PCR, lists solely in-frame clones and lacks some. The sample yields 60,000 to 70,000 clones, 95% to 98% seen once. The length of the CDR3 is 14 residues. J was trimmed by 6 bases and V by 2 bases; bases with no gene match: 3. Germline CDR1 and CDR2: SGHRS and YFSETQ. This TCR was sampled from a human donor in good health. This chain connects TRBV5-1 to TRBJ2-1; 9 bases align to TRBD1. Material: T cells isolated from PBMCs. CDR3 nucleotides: TGCGCCAGCAGCTTCACAGGGGGCATCAATGAGCAGTTCTTC. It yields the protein CASSFTGGINEQFF.